Reported below is one TCR beta chain. This clonotype was seen many times. Its specific antigen is unknown. The sample holds no much larger clone one base away, and base qualities are not on file. This sample is drawn from a study of kidney transplant recipient with SARS-CoV-2 infection (dated by TCRdb to the early 2020s). The V end loses 5 bases and the J end loses 4 bases, and a stretch of 23 bases separates them. From the germline V gene (reference sequence), CDR1 is GTSNPN and CDR2 is SVGIG. The CDR3, cysteine through phenylalanine, is 16 amino acids long. The sequence is cut down to CDR3 DNA, 48 bases in frame from base 1. These reads were obtained on an Illumina MiSeq. Profiling of the peripheral T cell repertoire targeted human TCRbeta genes. The authors processed their data as follows. Beta-binomial modelling was used to test for differences in clonotype abundance while accounting for variability over time. Expanded clonotypes were screened against the ImmuneCODE reference database of SARS-CoV-2-associated TCRs and mapped to viral genome regions. Further repertoire analyses covered TRBV gene usage, CDR3 length, CDR3 amino acid overlap between time points, clonotype abundance distributions and Jaccard similarity. The public reads were run again by TCRdb, first through fastp at Q25 and then through MiXCR, and only productive beta chains were kept. CDR3 protein sequences are deduplicated, and each keeps its most common genes and DNA. The V and J calls were determined by TCRdb, not by the authors. In all, the sample holds about 240,000 distinct CDR3 sequences, and 29% of those were seen once. Around 6.8% of the sample lies in the top ten.

This specimen's time point label, interpreted: pre-pandemic baseline sample and day 111 after first positive SARS-CoV-2 test. This receptor was taken from a male patient in his thirties who had COVID-19 and was a kidney transplant recipient. After a transplant, some of the T cells may come from the graft donor. The sequencing here drew on a blood sample, taken at baseline and between days 110 and 120 from a kidney transplant recipient. The sequence joins TRBV30 to TRBJ1-2; the D gene remains uncertain. The DNA sequence reads TGTGCCTGGCTCAGAATGCGTTATAGAAAGACCTATGGCTACACCTTC. This yields the protein CAWLRMRYRKTYGYTF.